This passage covers 30 T cell receptor beta chains from one sample sequenced in a study of T cell clonality in common variable immunodeficiency. Using immunoSEQ multiplex PCR, the repertoire was profiled, and TCRdb retains in-frame clones only, with some absent. This sample shows about 60,000 clones and no singletons; over 1.5% rests with the ten largest. Sequenced material: peripheral blood mononuclear cells. Receptor source: a person aged 18-70 years in good health.

A few counts support this clone. Coverage ceases 3 residues before the CDR3 finishes, and the germline J gene fills in the end. The chain couples TRBV27 to TRBJ2-7; 13 bases line up with TRBD2. The ends lost 5 bases at V and 3 bases at J; junction bases unmatched: 4. The germline V gene encodes CDR1 MNHEY and CDR2 SMNVEV (reference sequence). This CDR3 spans 15 amino acids. The sequenced CDR3 bases are TGTGCCAGCAGTGACGGGACTAGCGGGATCTACGAG. Translated: CASSDGTSGIYE. The complete CDR3 reads CASSDGTSGIYEQYF.

This clone showed up many times. The read is 3 residues too short to cover the CDR3 end, so that end is filled in from the germline J gene. The chain carries TRBV5-4 and TRBJ2-1, with 10 bases fitting TRBD2. V was pared by 0 bases and J by 2 bases, with 2 bases of the junction left unmatched. This CDR3 spans 16 amino acids. The germline CDR1 and CDR2 sequences are SGHNT and YYREEE (reference sequence). The CDR3 bases that were read are TGTGCCAGCAGCTTGGGAGCGGGAGGGACCTACAATGAG. Translation gives CASSLGAGGTYNE. The complete CDR3 reads CASSLGAGGTYNEQFF. Supplemented by reference TRBV5-4 and TRBJ2-1, the full variable domain reads ETGVTQSPTHLIKTRGQQVTLRCSSQSGHNTVSWYQQALGQGPQFIFQYYREEENGRGNFPPRFSGLQFPNYSSELNVNALELDDSALYLCASSLGAGGTYNEQFFGPGTRLTVL.

The table lists this clone with many counts. The observed sequence ends 3 residues before the CDR3 terminus, with the missing tail filled in from the germline J gene. The chain couples TRBV5-5 to TRBJ2-7, with D possibly being TRBD1 (5 bases). Trimming removed 1 base at V and 2 bases at J, with 10 bases between. The CDR3 spans 14 residues. The germline V gene has CDR1 SGHKS and CDR2 YYEKEE (reference sequence). The CDR3 is CASSLPAGPYEQYF. The sequenced CDR3 bases are TGTGCCAGCAGCTTGCCCGCAGGGCCCTACGAG.

This clone turned up a few times. The CDR3 goes on 3 residues after the read ends, and that part is filled in from the germline J gene. The chain employs TRBV7-9 and TRBJ1-6, with 12 bases aligning to TRBD1. CDR1 and CDR2 (germline): SEHNR, FQNEAQ (reference sequence). V gave up 5 bases and J gave up 8 bases; unmatched junction bases: 4. CDR3 length equals 15 residues. The sequenced part of the CDR3 DNA is TGTGCCAGCAGCCGGGACAGGGGGCAGGATTCACCC. The encoded protein is CASSRDRGQDSP. The complete CDR3 protein is CASSRDRGQDSPLHF. The entire variable domain, with the rest obtained from reference TRBV7-9 and TRBJ1-6, is as follows: DTGVSQNPRHKITKRGQNVTFRCDPISEHNRLYWYRQTLGQGPEFLTYFQNEAQLEKSRLLSDRFSAERPKGSFSTLEIQRTEQGDSAMYLCASSRDRGQDSPLHFGNGTRLTVT.

This clone has just a few counts. The sequence runs out 3 residues before the end of the CDR3; the remainder is reconstructed from the germline J gene. This chain joins TRBV11-3 and TRBJ2-7, with D possibly being TRBD2 (5 bases). The ends were cut back, 5 bases at V and 3 bases at J, with 11 bases in the middle. The CDR3 consists of 13 residues. Germline CDR1 SGHNT, CDR2 YENEEA. CDR3 loop: CASSQAGGYEQYF. CDR3 DNA (partial): TGTGCCAGCAGCCAGGCGGGCGGCTACGAG.

The table lists this clone with many counts. The read finishes 3 residues shy of the CDR3 end, and the germline J gene is used to complete it. V usage is TRBV7-9 and J usage is TRBJ1-5; D perhaps matches TRBD1 (6 bases). Germline CDR1 reads SEHNR; CDR2 reads FQNEAQ (reference sequence). The CDR3 length is 14 residues. V was cut by 5 bases and J by 1 base, with 9 bases left in between. CDR3 DNA, as far as it was read: TGTGCCAGCAGCCTAACAGGGAGCAATCAGCCC. It yields the protein CASSLTGSNQP. The entire CDR3 sequence reads CASSLTGSNQPQHF. Full variable domain (remainder filled in from reference TRBV7-9 and TRBJ1-5): DTGVSQNPRHKITKRGQNVTFRCDPISEHNRLYWYRQTLGQGPEFLTYFQNEAQLEKSRLLSDRFSAERPKGSFSTLEIQRTEQGDSAMYLCASSLTGSNQPQHFGDGTRLSIL.

This clone was seen many times. The read ends 3 residues early relative to the CDR3; the germline J gene fills the gap. The rearrangement uses TRBV9 and TRBJ2-5; no reliable D call. Germline CDR1 is SGDLS and CDR2 is YYNGEE. V gave up 4 bases and J gave up 2 bases, with 15 bases separating them. The CDR3 runs to 15 residues. The DNA read from the CDR3 is TGTGCCAGCAGCAAAACCCAACGCACTCAAGAGACC. It encodes CASSKTQRTQET. Given in full, the CDR3 is CASSKTQRTQETQYF.

This clone was counted at least ten times. From the germline J gene comes the end of the CDR3, since the read stops 3 residues before it. The V call is TRBV28, the J call TRBJ1-3, with TRBD1 as a possible D gene (6 bases). V was cut by 3 bases and J by 4 bases, with 16 bases left in between. The germline CDR1 and CDR2 sequences are MDHEN and SYDVKM. The CDR3 is made up of 16 amino acids. CDR3 DNA (partial): TGTGCCAGCAGTTTCCTTTCAGGGGCGAGCGGAAACACC. It specifies CASSFLSGASGNT. The complete CDR3 sequence is CASSFLSGASGNTIYF.

This clone was counted at least ten times. The read is 3 residues too short to cover the CDR3 end, so that end is filled in from the germline J gene. The rearrangement joins TRBV15 to TRBJ2-2; possible D gene TRBD1, 5 bases. Trimming pared 6 bases from V and 3 bases from J, leaving 8 bases between. This CDR3 is built from 13 residues. Germline CDR1 LNHNV, CDR2 YYDKDF (reference sequence). Partial CDR3 DNA: TGTGCCACCAGTACAGGATACACCGGGGAG. It translates to CATSTGYTGE. From start to end, the CDR3 is CATSTGYTGELFF.

In its sample, this clone was seen many times. Read data end 3 residues before the CDR3 end; the end is taken from the germline J gene. The V and J genes are TRBV20-1 and TRBJ2-4; a possible D gene is TRBD1 (6 bases). V lost 3 bases and J 8 bases, leaving 17 bases between the germline ends. This CDR3 is 14 amino acids long. The germline V gene has CDR1 DFQATT and CDR2 SNEGSKA (reference sequence). CDR3 sequence reads: CSASFQGKRDIQYF. CDR3 DNA, as far as it was read: TGCAGTGCTAGTTTCCAGGGGAAGAGGGACATT.

Ten or more counts support this clone. The read falls 3 residues short of the CDR3 end, and the missing part is taken from the germline J gene. This chain uses TRBV5-1 with TRBJ2-1; D call uncertain. This CDR3 spans 14 amino acids. The germline V and J ends were trimmed by 7 bases and 6 bases, with 17 bases remaining between them. Germline assignment: CDR1 SGHRS and CDR2 YFSETQ. This chain's CDR3 is CASRVVAASNEQFF. The sequenced CDR3 bases are TGCGCCAGCCGGGTCGTGGCAGCCTCCAATGAG.

This clone was seen only a few times. A read error is likely here: a far larger clone is one base away. The read stops 3 residues short of the end of the CDR3; the missing end is completed from the germline J gene. The chain carries TRBV19 and TRBJ2-3; D is perhaps TRBD2 (6 bases). V was pared by 4 bases and J by 4 bases, with 6 bases between. The CDR3 spans 12 residues. Germline assignment: CDR1 LNHDA and CDR2 SQIVND (reference sequence). CDR3 bases read: TGTGCCAGTAGTAGGAGGGCAGATACG. Protein: CASSRRADT. The entire CDR3 sequence reads CASSRRADTQYF. Supplemented by reference TRBV19 and TRBJ2-3, the full variable domain reads DGGITQSPKYLFRKEGQNVTLSCEQNLNHDAMYWYRQDPGQGLRLIYYSQIVNDFQKGDIAEGYSVSREKKESFPLTVTSAQKNPTAFYLCASSRRADTQYFGPGTRLTVL.

This clone was counted many times. The CDR3 end falls 3 residues outside the read, so it is completed with the germline J gene. V is TRBV19 and J is TRBJ2-1; D unresolved. V was shortened by 6 bases and J by 3 bases, with 6 bases between the two germline ends. This CDR3 contains 12 residues. CDR1 is LNHDA and CDR2 is SQIVND in the germline V gene (reference sequence). CDR3 DNA (partial): TGTGCCAGTAGCCAGAACTACAATGAG. It specifies CASSQNYNE. The whole CDR3 sequence is CASSQNYNEQFF.

This clone is deemed medium-sized. The CDR3 end falls 3 residues outside the read, so it is completed with the germline J gene. This rearrangement joins TRBV20-1 to TRBJ2-3, with TRBD1 as a possible D gene (5 bases). This CDR3 contains 14 residues. Germline V gene data show CDR1 as DFQATT and CDR2 as SNEGSKA (reference sequence). The V and J ends lost 5 bases and 2 bases respectively, with 14 bases between them. CDR3: CSAQRQPSTDTQYF. The sequenced part of the CDR3 DNA is TGCAGTGCTCAACGACAGCCTTCCACAGATACG.

This clone was detected many times. Sequencing ends 3 residues short of the CDR3 end; the germline J gene provides the rest. The chain recombines TRBV29-1 with TRBJ2-2; perhaps TRBD1 as D (5 bases). Per the germline V gene, CDR1 is SQVTM and CDR2 is ANQGSEA. This CDR3 contains 12 residues. V shed 4 bases and J shed 8 bases, with 11 bases lying between them. Partial CDR3 DNA: TGCAGCGTTGTGGGGCCTTCTGGGGAG. As protein: CSVVGPSGE. In full, the CDR3 reads CSVVGPSGELFF.

This clone was seen many times. Sequencing ends 3 residues short of the CDR3 end; the germline J gene provides the rest. The chain uses TRBV15 and TRBJ1-6; 9 positions match TRBD1. Germline V gene data show CDR1 as LNHNV and CDR2 as YYDKDF (reference sequence). The CDR3 totals 15 residues. The junction had 4 bases not matched to a gene; V was cut back by 2 bases and J by 8 bases. CDR3 DNA, as far as it was read: TGTGCCACCAGCAGAAGCACAGGGGGCGATTCACCC. Protein: CATSRSTGGDSP. The entire CDR3 protein is CATSRSTGGDSPLHF. The full variable domain, in which reference TRBV15 and TRBJ1-6 provide the parts outside the CDR3, is DAMVIQNPRYQVTQFGKPVTLSCSQTLNHNVMYWYQQKSSQAPKLLFHYYDKDFNNEADTPDNFQSRRPNTSFCFLDIRSPGLGDTAMYLCATSRSTGGDSPLHFGNGTRLTVT.

This clone was seen repeatedly, ten times or more. The sequence runs out 3 residues before the end of the CDR3; the remainder is reconstructed from the germline J gene. The chain carries TRBV29-1 and TRBJ1-1; D not resolved. The CDR3 is 11 residues long. Trimming cost V 4 bases and J 1 base, with 4 bases left between them. Germline-derived CDR1 and CDR2 are SQVTM and ANQGSEA. The part of the CDR3 DNA that was read is TGCAGCGTTGTATGGAACACTGAA. Its protein product is CSVVWNTE. The full CDR3 protein reads CSVVWNTEAFF. Filled out from reference TRBV29-1 and TRBJ1-1, the complete variable domain reads SAVISQKPSRDICQRGTSLTIQCQVDSQVTMMFWYRQQPGQSLTLIATANQGSEATYESGFVIDKFPISRPNLTFSTLTVSNMSPEDSSIYLCSVVWNTEAFFGQGTRLTVV.

At least ten counts were recorded for this clone. The DNA ends 3 residues before the CDR3 does, and the rest of the CDR3 is filled in from the germline J gene. The chain carries TRBV5-1 and TRBJ2-3; perhaps TRBD1 as D (5 bases). V was cut by 1 base and J by 4 bases, with 10 bases left in between. CDR3 size: 14 residues. The germline gives CDR1 SGHRS, CDR2 YFSETQ. CDR3 bases read: TGCGCCAGCAGCTTGTCGGCAGGGCCAGATACG. Amino acid sequence: CASSLSAGPDT. The full CDR3 is CASSLSAGPDTQYF.

This clone was picked up many times. The missing CDR3 end, 3 residues past where the read stops, is filled in from the germline J gene. The chain recombines TRBV6-2 or TRBV6-3 with TRBJ1-6; D might be TRBD1 (5 bases). The V gene lost 5 bases and the J gene lost 4 bases, with 12 bases spanning the gap. This CDR3 is 15 amino acids long. The germline V gene encodes CDR1 MNHEY and CDR2 SVGEGT. CDR3 DNA (partial): TGTGCCAGCAGTGACGAGGGGCAATATAATTCACCC. It encodes CASSDEGQYNSP. The full CDR3 protein is CASSDEGQYNSPLHF.

This clone occurred many times. The read gets to within 3 residues of the CDR3 end, and the germline J gene fills in the rest. The genes are TRBV7-2 and TRBJ2-1, with TRBD2 matching 12 bases. Germline loops: CDR1 SGHTA, CDR2 FQGNSA. The CDR3 runs 15 residues. The trim removed 6 bases at V and 5 bases at J, leaving 5 bases unmatched. The part of the CDR3 DNA that was read is TGTGCCAGCAGTTTCAGGACTAGCGGGAACAATGAG. This translates into CASSFRTSGNNE. The whole CDR3 protein is CASSFRTSGNNEQFF.

This clone was detected ten times or more. The read terminates 3 residues ahead of where the CDR3 ends, so the germline J gene completes it. The chain is built from TRBV7-2 and TRBJ2-5; D is uncertain. From germline, CDR1 is SGHTA and CDR2 FQGNSA. The CDR3 totals 13 residues. Trimming removed 5 bases from V and 0 bases from J, with 7 bases in between. Here the CDR3 reads CASSPQYQETQYF. CDR3 bases read: TGTGCCAGCAGCCCGCAGTACCAAGAGACC.

This clone showed up many times. With the read ending 3 residues before the CDR3 end, the germline J gene is used to fill in that end. The chain couples TRBV19 to TRBJ2-7, with TRBD2 matching 7 bases. V shed 7 bases and J 0 bases; nucleotides not matched to a gene: 6. CDR3 length equals 14 residues. Germline lookup yields CDR1 LNHDA and CDR2 SQIVND (reference sequence). The sequenced part of the CDR3 DNA is TGTGCCAGTAACAGCGGGACCCGCTCCTACGAG. This sequence encodes CASNSGTRSYE. The whole CDR3 sequence is CASNSGTRSYEQYF.

In this sample, this clone turned up many times. The read terminates 3 residues ahead of where the CDR3 ends, so the germline J gene completes it. The rearrangement joins TRBV2 to TRBJ2-5; 11 bases agree with TRBD2. Per the germline V gene, CDR1 is SNHLY and CDR2 is FYNNEI. CDR3 size: 15 residues. V gave up 4 bases and J gave up 4 bases; unmatched junction bases: 5. The DNA read from the CDR3 is TGTGCCAGCAGTGCAGCTCTAGCGGGAGGAGAGACC. Translation: CASSAALAGGET. The CDR3 reads in full as CASSAALAGGETQYF.

This clone occurred many times. The read ends 3 residues before the CDR3 terminus; that terminus is restored from the germline J gene. J is TRBJ1-6 and V is TRBV18, with TRBD1 matching 8 bases. The CDR3 sequence is 15 residues long. The V segment lost 4 bases and the J segment 8 bases; nucleotides outside the gene matches: 7. Germline loops: CDR1 KGHSH, CDR2 LQKENI. The chain's CDR3 is CASSRAGTGDSPLHF. The DNA read from the CDR3 is TGTGCCAGCTCACGAGCCGGGACAGGAGATTCACCC.

This clone was counted many times. The CDR3 is CASSPPTWETQYF. The CDR3 DNA, read in part, is TGTGCCAGCTCACCACCTACTTGGGAGACC. V usage is TRBV18 and J usage is TRBJ2-5; D unclear. The read ends 3 residues early relative to the CDR3; the germline J gene fills the gap. CDR1 is KGHSH, CDR2 LQKENI, per germline. V was cut by 0 bases and J by 5 bases, with 7 bases left in between. The length of the CDR3 is 13 residues.

This clone showed up many times. The DNA ends 3 residues before the CDR3 does, and the rest of the CDR3 is filled in from the germline J gene. The chain combines TRBV5-1 with TRBJ2-7; a possible D gene is TRBD1 (6 bases). V was clipped by 3 bases and J by 4 bases, with 14 bases between them. The CDR3 has 14 residues. Germline V gene sequence: CDR1 SGHRS, CDR2 YFSETQ. The covered CDR3 bases are TGCGCCAGCAGCTCCGGGACAACAACTTACGAG. It codes for CASSSGTTTYE. The full CDR3 protein is CASSSGTTTYEQYF. Complete variable domain (other parts from reference TRBV5-1 and TRBJ2-7): KAGVTQTPRYLIKTRGQQVTLSCSPISGHRSVSWYQQTPGQGLQFLFEYFSETQRNKGNFPGRFSGRQFSNSRSEMNVSTLELGDSALYLCASSSGTTTYEQYFGPGTRLTVT.

The sequenced CDR3 bases are TGTGCCAGCAGAAGAGGACAAGCCTCCTACGAG. Protein product: CASRRGQASYE. The full CDR3 reads CASRRGQASYEQYF. The J gene is TRBJ2-7, the V gene TRBV6-2 or TRBV6-3; weak D call: TRBD1 (5 bases). The read gets to within 3 residues of the CDR3 end, and the germline J gene fills in the rest. Per the germline V gene, CDR1 is MNHEY and CDR2 is SVGEGT. V lost 6 bases and J lost 0, with 12 bases in between. This CDR3 region has 14 residues.

This clone showed up many times. The read gets to within 3 residues of the CDR3 end, and the germline J gene fills in the rest. This chain uses TRBV5-4 with TRBJ2-7; 9 nucleotides line up with TRBD2. The length of the CDR3 is 16 residues. Germline CDR1 and CDR2: SGHNT and YYREEE (reference sequence). V gave up 0 bases and J gave up 0 bases; unmatched junction bases: 4. The CDR3 spells CASSLDRTSASYEQYF. The part of the CDR3 DNA that was read is TGTGCCAGCAGCTTGGATAGGACTAGCGCCTCCTACGAG.

This clone showed up many times. CDR3 sequence reads: CSAKGLAGGSYNEQFF. CDR3 DNA (partial): TGCAGTGCTAAGGGACTAGCGGGAGGGTCCTACAATGAG. The chain combines TRBV20-1 with TRBJ2-1, with 16 bases aligning to TRBD2. The sequence runs out 3 residues before the end of the CDR3; the remainder is reconstructed from the germline J gene. Germline values: CDR1 DFQATT, CDR2 SNEGSKA (reference sequence). The CDR3 runs 16 residues. Trimming took 4 bases from V and 1 from J; bases not matched to a gene: 1.

This clone came up many times. The CDR3 end is not reached by the read, which stops 3 residues before it; the germline J gene fills it in. The rearrangement links TRBV13 to TRBJ2-2; D is uncertain. Germline values: CDR1 PRHDT, CDR2 FYEKMQ (reference sequence). This CDR3 region has 14 residues. V lost 3 bases to trimming and J lost 7 bases, with 12 bases between them. The CDR3 loop reads CASSFSQYGGELFF. Incomplete CDR3 DNA: TGTGCCAGCAGCTTTTCACAGTACGGCGGGGAG. Looking up the rest from reference TRBV13 and TRBJ2-2 gives the full variable domain: AAGVIQSPRHLIKEKRETATLKCYPIPRHDTVYWYQQGPGQDPQFLISFYEKMQSDKGSIPDRFSAQQFSDYHSELNMSSLELGDSALYFCASSFSQYGGELFFGEGSRLTVL.